This record covers a single T cell receptor beta chain. The assay was immunoSEQ multiplex PCR, and TCRdb's table has in-frame clones only and misses some. The data contain 240,000 or so clones, roughly 79% of them singletons. The source of the sample is a study of blood T cell repertoires in COVID-19. V was cut by 5 bases and J by 3 bases, with 14 bases left in between. This CDR3 has 14 amino acids. In germline, CDR1 is WNHNN, CDR2 SYGVQD (reference sequence). Source material: peripheral blood. This TCR came from a woman aged 80 or over with COVID-19, enrolled during active disease. The chain links TRBV10-1 to TRBJ2-7; D perhaps matches TRBD2 (5 bases). CDR3 loop: CASSQKGVCYEQYF. For the CDR3, the DNA is TGCGCCAGCAGTCAAAAGGGAGTCTGCTACGAGCAGTACTTC.